What follows is one TCR beta chain and its context. It lacks a known antigen. Per-base quality was not reported, and no clone a single base away is much larger than it. This record comes from a study of shared clonotypes between healthy human individuals (dated by TCRdb to 2018 to 2021). Regarding the study in general: A few men and a couple of women, aged 18 to 49 years, made up the cohort. To estimate repertoire size and how much clonotypes are shared between individuals, the study performed deep sequencing of blood TCR repertoires from a few healthy adults. Different laboratories and diverse techniques were used to prepare libraries and sequence TCR repertoires, to increase sequencing depth and limit assay-specific biases. For each donor, CD4 naive and CD4 memory were each given three plates, CD8 naive was given two plates, and CD8 memory was given one plate. Between about 0.85 and 9.5 billion PBMCs per donor were obtained by leukapheresis.

In the germline V gene, CDR1 corresponds to SGHDT and CDR2 to YYEEEE. Trimming takes 3 bases off V and 4 bases off J; junction bases not matched to a gene: 7. The CDR3 covers 16 residues, taking in both the cysteine and the phenylalanine. The sequence is cut down to CDR3 DNA, 48 bases in frame from base 1. Healthy HIV-negative adults with no recently reported acute infections or vaccinations were included as donors. Every donor was a Caucasian adult residing in Nashville, Tennessee, USA. CD4+ T cells were enriched by magnetic negative selection; naive cells were then positively selected on CD45RA, and the negative fraction formed the memory subset. Blood was collected by leukapheresis, and PBMCs were isolated by Ficoll-Histopaque density gradient centrifugation and then cryopreserved in liquid nitrogen vapor phase. Analytical flow cytometry was used to check the purity and quantity of every magnetically sorted T cell population. Genomic DNA was isolated from every sorted fraction and measured by UV absorbance on a Nanodrop 2000c.

Study-wide conclusions, independent of this receptor: Even with the large sequencing depth, rarefaction of the sorted-subset datasets indicated that sequencing was incomplete. Higher generation probabilities were observed for clonotypes shared by all four sorted-subset donors than for non-shared clonotypes. Because the study included only a small number of donors, the genetic and exposure-history diversity represented was limited. Only blood was sampled, and tissue TCR repertoires likely differ from those in blood. Sharing across a few donors was observed for approximately 5% of naive CD4, under 4% of naive CD8, over 2% of memory CD4, and about 0.38% of memory CD8 clonotypes. Larger estimated clonotype richness was generally found for naive subsets than for memory subsets. Based on pairwise subsampling, the degree of clonotype sharing among donors was expected to be affected by sequencing depth.

TCR CDR3 regions were amplified from genomic DNA by multiplex PCR using the deep immunoSEQ assay. Genomic DNA extracted from each cell subset was distributed evenly over all wells of several immunoSEQ 96-well plates, and each plate served as one replicate. For sorted subsets, each replicate PCR was loaded with approximately 200 ng genomic DNA, equivalent to some 31,000 T cell genomes. Purified libraries were measured with a Qubit 3.0 fluorometer, size-checked on a Bioanalyzer 2100, and measured again with the KAPA Library Quantification kit. A separate single-read 150-cycle Illumina NextSeq 550 flow cell was used to sequence each immunoSEQ 96-well plate. As for the authors' bioinformatics: Because the immunoSEQ output held only junctional sequences and lacked quality scores, the filtering could not match the filtering applied to full-length reads. Sequences were annotated with PyIR, a Python wrapper for IgBLAST v1.9, using IMGT germline references to assign V/J genes and CDR3. Reads were filtered out if the reads had weak V/J assignments (E-value above 1e-6), no CDR3, stop codons, out-of-frame junctions, or ambiguous translated residues. V3J clonotypes were defined as sequences sharing the same inferred V gene, J gene, and CDR3 amino acid sequence. Percentage overlap between repertoires was computed as shared unique clonotypes divided by the size of the smaller repertoire. Repertoire richness was assessed with RTK rarefaction, the Chao1 estimator, and Recon v2.1 estimates of unobserved clonotypes. For all TCRbeta clonotypes obtained by the gDNA method from a few donors, generation probabilities were computed with OLGA. What TCRdb holds here is the immuneACCESS table cut down to in-frame rearrangements. Part of the clones is not present; checked against another copy, under half of the missing clones reflect an unresolved V gene, and the others are unexplained. That table is the source of V, J and clone size, and D and trimming were worked out from the DNA. The sample has some 2,400,000 clones on record, 90% to 96% of them singletons. The ten top clones hold around 0.13% of the sample.

The sequence came from a man aged 18 to 29 in good health. The chain is made from TRBV5-6 and TRBJ1-4, and 9 junctional nucleotides match TRBD1. Sequenced sample: naive CD4+ T cells sorted from blood. The cell subset or site label corresponds to: CD45RA+ positively selected. The CDR3 protein is CASSSDRGGFNEKLFF. The nucleotide sequence is given as TGTGCCAGCAGCTCGGACAGGGGAGGATTTAATGAAAAACTGTTTTTT.